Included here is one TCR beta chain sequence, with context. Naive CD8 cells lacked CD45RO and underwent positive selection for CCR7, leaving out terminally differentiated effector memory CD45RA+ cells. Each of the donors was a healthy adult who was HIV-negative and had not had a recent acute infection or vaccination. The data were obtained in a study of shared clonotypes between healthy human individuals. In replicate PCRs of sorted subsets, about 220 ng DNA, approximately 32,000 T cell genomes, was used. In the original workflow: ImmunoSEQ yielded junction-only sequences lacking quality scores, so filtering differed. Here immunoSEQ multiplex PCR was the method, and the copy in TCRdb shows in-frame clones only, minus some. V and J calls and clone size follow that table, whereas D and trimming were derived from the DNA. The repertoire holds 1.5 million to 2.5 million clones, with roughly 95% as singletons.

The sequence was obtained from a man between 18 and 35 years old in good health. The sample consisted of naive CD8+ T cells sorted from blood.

The CDR3 DNA reads TGTGCCAGCAGTCTAGACAGGTCTCTGGGCTACACCTTC. It yields the protein CASSLDRSLGYTF. V usage is TRBV27 and J usage is TRBJ1-2, with a weak D call TRBD1 (6 bases). Germline-derived CDR1 and CDR2 are MNHEY and SMNVEV (reference sequence). There are 13 residues in the CDR3. The V gene lost 5 bases and the J gene lost 8 bases, with 15 bases spanning the gap.